Below are 20 T cell receptor beta chains sequenced from a single sample in a study of radiation and T cells in renal cell carcinoma. Time point given: baseline pretreatment blood. Treatment specified: 15 Gy SBRT to primary tumor, nephrectomy 4 weeks later. Some clones are missing from TCRdb's copy, which holds only in-frame ones; the method was immunoSEQ multiplex PCR. This sample yields about 130,000 clones, of which 80% to 85% are seen a single time; around 3% belongs to the top ten. The specimen was blood, collected from a patient whose treatment included radiotherapy and nephrectomy. Every receptor here comes from a woman in her sixties or seventies with renal cell carcinoma.

V and J are TRBV7-9 and TRBJ2-5; 7 nucleotides agree with TRBD2. This CDR3 spans 12 amino acids. V was clipped by 9 bases and J by 5 bases; unmatched bases: 6. Germline V gene sequence: CDR1 SEHNR, CDR2 FQNEAQ (reference sequence). The CDR3 region is CASGLVGETQYF. The CDR3 DNA follows: TGTGCCAGTGGACTAGTTGGTGAGACCCAGTACTTC. The whole variable domain, remainder taken from reference TRBV7-9 and TRBJ2-5, is DTGVSQNPRHKITKRGQNVTFRCDPISEHNRLYWYRQTLGQGPEFLTYFQNEAQLEKSRLLSDRFSAERPKGSFSTLEIQRTEQGDSAMYLCASGLVGETQYFGPGTRLLVL.

The rearrangement joins TRBV30 to TRBJ2-1; TRBD2 matches 7 bases. With V trimmed by 2 bases and J by 3 bases, 1 base remained unmatched. Germline CDR1 and CDR2: GTSNPN and SVGIG (reference sequence). The CDR3 runs 13 residues. The DNA of the CDR3 is TGTGCCTGGAGTCCTAGCGGCTACAATGAGCAGTTCTTC. Translation: CAWSPSGYNEQFF. Based on the CDR3 plus reference TRBV30 and TRBJ2-1, the full variable domain is SQTIHQWPATLVQPVGSPLSLECTVEGTSNPNLYWYRQAAGRGLQLLFYSVGIGQISSEVPQNLSASRPQDRQFILSSKKLLLSDSGFYLCAWSPSGYNEQFFGPGTRLTVL.

The V call is TRBV28, the J call TRBJ1-1; D unclear. The V gene lost 4 bases and the J gene lost 8 bases, with 8 bases spanning the gap. CDR3 length equals 11 residues. Germline CDR1 reads MDHEN; CDR2 reads SYDVKM. In nucleotides, the CDR3 is TGTGCCAGCAGTTCCCTAGGGGAAGCTTTCTTT. Encoded protein: CASSSLGEAFF.

This chain uses TRBV27 with TRBJ1-5; perhaps TRBD1 as D (6 bases). The CDR3 spans 13 residues. The V end lost 6 bases, the J end lost 2 bases, and 8 bases lay between the germline ends. Germline values: CDR1 MNHEY, CDR2 SMNVEV (reference sequence). The CDR3 nucleotides read TGTGCCAGCAGGCCAGGGGGCAATCAGCCCCAGCATTTT. It specifies CASRPGGNQPQHF.

The J gene is TRBJ1-1, the V gene TRBV5-1; 12 nucleotides agree with TRBD1. Germline lookup yields CDR1 SGHRS and CDR2 YFSETQ. This CDR3 is 16 amino acids long. Trimming removed 5 bases from V and 5 bases from J; junction bases left unmatched: 10. The CDR3 sequence: CASRSGTGGQGTEAFF. CDR3 nucleotides: TGCGCCAGCAGATCCGGGACAGGGGGCCAGGGGACTGAAGCTTTCTTT. The full variable domain, its missing parts supplied by reference TRBV5-1 and TRBJ1-1, is KAGVTQTPRYLIKTRGQQVTLSCSPISGHRSVSWYQQTPGQGLQFLFEYFSETQRNKGNFPGRFSGRQFSNSRSEMNVSTLELGDSALYLCASRSGTGGQGTEAFFGQGTRLTVV.

The chain combines TRBV5-5 with TRBJ2-7; the D gene is possibly TRBD1 (5 bases). CDR3 length: 16 residues. CDR1 is SGHKS, CDR2 YYEKEE, per germline (reference sequence). V lost 2 bases and J lost 2, with 17 bases in between. CDR3 sequence reads: CASSFSGQDVTYEQYF. Here the CDR3 DNA reads TGTGCCAGCAGCTTCTCAGGGCAGGATGTAACCTACGAGCAGTACTTC.

The rearrangement links TRBV5-1 to TRBJ1-6; D is ambiguous. Germline V CDR1 and CDR2: SGHRS, YFSETQ. This CDR3 comprises 13 residues. Deletions cut 0 bases from V and 8 bases from J, with 6 bases between. The CDR3 sequence is CASSLGRDSPLHF. Here the CDR3 DNA reads TGCGCCAGCAGCTTGGGTCGGGATTCACCCCTCCACTTT.

This clone turned up a few times. This chain links TRBV6-6 with TRBJ1-1; no definite D call. Trimming removed 7 bases at V and 1 base at J, with 19 bases between. Germline lookup yields CDR1 MNHNY and CDR2 SVGAGI (reference sequence). The CDR3 runs to 16 residues. CDR3 region: CASKPEGMGENTEAFF. DNA for the CDR3: TGTGCCAGCAAGCCCGAGGGAATGGGAGAGAACACTGAAGCTTTCTTT.

This clone was seen only once. The CDR3 region has the DNA TGCGCCAGCAGCTACTTAGCGGGACGCTACAATGAGCAGTTCTTC. Protein: CASSYLAGRYNEQFF. J is TRBJ2-1 and V is TRBV5-1; 8 bases line up with TRBD2. V was pared by 3 bases and J by 3 bases, with 5 bases of the junction left unmatched. The CDR3 contains 15 residues. Looked up from germline, CDR1 is SGHRS and CDR2 is YFSETQ.

The rearrangement joins TRBV23-1 to TRBJ1-2, with 10 bases aligning to TRBD1. TRBV23-1 is recorded as an ORF, its role being uncertain. CDR3 length: 16 amino acids. The trim removed 1 base at V and 4 bases at J, leaving 6 bases unmatched. CDR3 protein: CASSQWRDRGVYGYTF. For the CDR3, the DNA is TGCGCCAGCAGTCAATGGAGGGACAGGGGCGTCTATGGCTACACCTTC.

The rearrangement uses TRBV6-5 and TRBJ1-3; TRBD1 matches 10 bases. CDR3 size: 14 residues. After removal of 6 bases from V and 5 bases from J, the junction contained 4 bases not matched to a gene. Germline loops: CDR1 MNHEY, CDR2 SVGAGI. DNA for the CDR3: TGTGCCAGCAGGCCGACAGGGGGCAGAAACACCATATATTTT. The encoded protein is CASRPTGGRNTIYF.

CDR3: CASSAGLAGGGEQFF. The CDR3 DNA sequence: TGCGCCAGCAGCGCGGGACTAGCGGGAGGGGGTGAGCAGTTCTTC. This sequence joins TRBV5-1 and TRBJ2-1; 16 nucleotides line up with TRBD2. Germline assignment: CDR1 SGHRS and CDR2 YFSETQ. The CDR3 totals 15 residues. After removal of 4 bases from V and 9 bases from J, the junction contained 4 bases not matched to a gene.

The count of this clone is one. The rearrangement links TRBV11-2 to TRBJ2-1; D unresolved. V gave up 5 bases and J gave up 6 bases, with 14 bases separating them. The germline V gene encodes CDR1 SGHAT and CDR2 FQNNGV. The CDR3 has 14 residues. CDR3 sequence: CASSPYDPPNEQFF. The CDR3 nucleotides read TGTGCCAGCAGCCCGTACGACCCCCCCAATGAGCAGTTCTTC.

This chain links TRBV6-5 with TRBJ1-2, with no clear D. The CDR3 has 13 residues. Germline assignment: CDR1 MNHEY and CDR2 SVGAGI. With 3 bases removed from V and 8 bases from J, the gap between germline ends came to 13 bases. This CDR3 reads CASSYRSDLGYTF. In nucleotides, the CDR3 is TGTGCCAGCAGTTATCGTTCGGATCTGGGCTACACCTTC.

The chain combines TRBV5-6 with TRBJ1-1, with D maybe TRBD1 (5 bases). Germline assignment: CDR1 SGHDT and CDR2 YYEEEE. This CDR3 spans 13 amino acids. V lost 4 bases to trimming and J lost 5 bases, with 12 bases between them. In nucleotides, the CDR3 is TGTGCCAGCAGCGGACCCCAGGGTACTGAAGCTTTCTTT. It yields the protein CASSGPQGTEAFF.

The CDR3 coding sequence is TGCGCCAGCAGCTTGGGACAGGGGGAGCAGCCCCAGCATTTT. Residues: CASSLGQGEQPQHF. The chain carries TRBV5-1 and TRBJ1-5; 9 bases line up with TRBD1. Germline V gene lookup returns CDR1 SGHRS and CDR2 YFSETQ. The CDR3 sequence is 14 residues long. The junction had 2 bases not matched to a gene; V was cut back by 0 bases and J by 7 bases.

This chain joins TRBV6-5 and TRBJ2-7; the D is unclear. Germline CDR1 is MNHEY and CDR2 is SVGAGI. V was cut by 0 bases and J by 0 bases, with 9 bases left in between. The CDR3 has 15 amino acids. The CDR3 is CASSYSVDNSYEQYF. As DNA, the CDR3 is TGTGCCAGCAGTTACTCGGTCGACAACTCCTACGAGCAGTACTTC.

This chain joins TRBV6-5 and TRBJ1-4; D ambiguous. Germline CDR1 reads MNHEY; CDR2 reads SVGAGI. The CDR3 runs to 15 residues. Trimming took off 4 bases at V and 6 bases at J, with 15 bases between the two ends. CDR3 sequence reads: CASSLRSPGYEKLFF. CDR3 DNA: TGTGCCAGCAGTTTACGGAGTCCGGGCTATGAAAAACTGTTTTTT.

This clone has only one observation. The chain combines TRBV6-6 with TRBJ1-1; D is uncertain. V was trimmed by 0 bases and J by 5 bases, leaving 7 bases between them. Germline CDR1 MNHNY, CDR2 SVGAGI (reference sequence). The CDR3 runs 13 residues. CDR3 amino acids: CASSYSRRTEAFF. CDR3 in DNA: TGTGCCAGCAGTTACTCGAGACGGACTGAAGCTTTCTTT.

The chain recombines TRBV19 with TRBJ1-1; D not certain. The CDR3 loop spans 11 amino acids. CDR1 is LNHDA and CDR2 is SQIVND in the germline V gene (reference sequence). V was trimmed by 7 bases and J by 3 bases, leaving 6 bases between them. CDR3 bases: TGTGCCAGTATACAGCACACTGAAGCTTTCTTT. It codes for CASIQHTEAFF.